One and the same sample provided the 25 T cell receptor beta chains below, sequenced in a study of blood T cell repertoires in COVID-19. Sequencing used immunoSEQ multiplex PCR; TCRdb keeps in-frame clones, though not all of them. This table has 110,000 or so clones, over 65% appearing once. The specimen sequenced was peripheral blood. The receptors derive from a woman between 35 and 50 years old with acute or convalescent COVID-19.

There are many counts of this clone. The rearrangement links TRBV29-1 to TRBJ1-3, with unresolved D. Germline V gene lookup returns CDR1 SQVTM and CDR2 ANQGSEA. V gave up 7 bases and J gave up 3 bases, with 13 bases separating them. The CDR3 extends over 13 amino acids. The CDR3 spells CSADSGVGNTIYF. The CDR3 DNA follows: TGCAGCGCCGACTCCGGGGTTGGAAACACCATATATTTT.

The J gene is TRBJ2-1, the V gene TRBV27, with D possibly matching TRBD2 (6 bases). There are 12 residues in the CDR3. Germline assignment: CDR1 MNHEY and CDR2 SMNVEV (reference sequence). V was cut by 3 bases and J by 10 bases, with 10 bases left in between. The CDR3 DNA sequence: TGTGCCAGCAGTTTTTGGGGAGGCGAGCAGTTCTTC. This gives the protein CASSFWGGEQFF.

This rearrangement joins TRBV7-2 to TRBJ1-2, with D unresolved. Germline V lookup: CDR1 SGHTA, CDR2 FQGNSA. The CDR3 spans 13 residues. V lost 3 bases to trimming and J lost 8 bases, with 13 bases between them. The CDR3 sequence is CASSFSTPGGYTF. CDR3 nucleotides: TGTGCCAGCAGCTTTTCGACCCCGGGGGGCTACACCTTC.

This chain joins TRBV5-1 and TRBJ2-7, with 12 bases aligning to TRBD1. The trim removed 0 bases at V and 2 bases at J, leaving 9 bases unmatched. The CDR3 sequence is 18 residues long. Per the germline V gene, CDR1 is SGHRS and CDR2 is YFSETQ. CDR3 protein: CASSLGDRGPRITYEQYF. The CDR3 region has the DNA TGCGCCAGCAGCTTGGGGGACAGGGGGCCGCGAATTACCTACGAGCAGTACTTC.

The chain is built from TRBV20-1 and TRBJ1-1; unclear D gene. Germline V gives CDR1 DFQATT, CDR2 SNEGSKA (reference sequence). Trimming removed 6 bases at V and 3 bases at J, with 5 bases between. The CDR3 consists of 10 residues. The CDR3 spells CSAGDTEAFF. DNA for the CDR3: TGCAGTGCGGGCGACACTGAAGCTTTCTTT.

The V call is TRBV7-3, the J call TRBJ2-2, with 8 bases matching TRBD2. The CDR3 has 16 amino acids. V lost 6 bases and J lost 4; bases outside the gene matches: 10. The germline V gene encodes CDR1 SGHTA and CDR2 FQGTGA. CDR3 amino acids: CASRPQGSGGTGELFF. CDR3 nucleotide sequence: TGTGCCAGCAGACCCCAGGGCAGCGGGGGCACCGGGGAGCTGTTTTTT. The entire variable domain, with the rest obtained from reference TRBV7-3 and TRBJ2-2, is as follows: GAGVSQTPSNKVTEKGKYVELRCDPISGHTALYWYRQSLGQGPEFLIYFQGTGAADDSGLPNDRFFAVRPEGSVSTLKIQRTERGDSAVYLCASRPQGSGGTGELFFGEGSRLTVL.

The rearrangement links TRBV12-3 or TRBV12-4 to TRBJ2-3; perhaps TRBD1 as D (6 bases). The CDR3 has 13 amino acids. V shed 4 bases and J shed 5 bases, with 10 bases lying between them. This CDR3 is CASSSQGGDTQYF. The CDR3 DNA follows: TGTGCCAGCAGTTCACAGGGTGGAGATACGCAGTATTTT.

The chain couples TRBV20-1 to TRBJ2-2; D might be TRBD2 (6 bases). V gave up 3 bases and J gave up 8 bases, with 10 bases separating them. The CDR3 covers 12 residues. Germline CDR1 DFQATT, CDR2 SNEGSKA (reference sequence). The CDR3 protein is CSASRDSGELFF. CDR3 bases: TGCAGTGCTAGTCGGGACTCAGGGGAGCTGTTTTTT.

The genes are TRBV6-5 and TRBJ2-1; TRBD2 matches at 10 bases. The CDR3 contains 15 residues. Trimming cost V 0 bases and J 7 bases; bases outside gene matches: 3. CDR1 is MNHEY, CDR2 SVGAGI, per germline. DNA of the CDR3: TGTGCCAGCAGTTACTCGAAGCGGGGGGGTAATGAGCAGTTCTTC. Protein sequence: CASSYSKRGGNEQFF.

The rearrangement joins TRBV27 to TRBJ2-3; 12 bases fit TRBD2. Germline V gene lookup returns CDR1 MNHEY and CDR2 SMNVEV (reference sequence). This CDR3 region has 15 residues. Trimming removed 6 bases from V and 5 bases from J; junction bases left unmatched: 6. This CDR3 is CASSSLAGGKDTQYF. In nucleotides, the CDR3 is TGTGCCAGCAGCTCACTAGCGGGGGGTAAAGATACGCAGTATTTT.

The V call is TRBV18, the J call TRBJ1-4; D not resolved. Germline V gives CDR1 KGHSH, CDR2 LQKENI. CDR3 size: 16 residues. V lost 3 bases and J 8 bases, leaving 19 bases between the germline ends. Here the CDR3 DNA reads TGTGCCAGCTCACCCGCGGTCGGGGTACTCGGGGAAAAACTGTTTTTT. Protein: CASSPAVGVLGEKLFF.

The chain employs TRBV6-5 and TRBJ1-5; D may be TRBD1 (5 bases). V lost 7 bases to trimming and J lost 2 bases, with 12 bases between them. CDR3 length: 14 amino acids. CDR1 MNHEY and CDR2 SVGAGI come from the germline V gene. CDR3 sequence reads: CASKAGDRNQPQHF. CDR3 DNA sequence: TGTGCCAGCAAGGCGGGGGATCGCAATCAGCCCCAGCATTTT.

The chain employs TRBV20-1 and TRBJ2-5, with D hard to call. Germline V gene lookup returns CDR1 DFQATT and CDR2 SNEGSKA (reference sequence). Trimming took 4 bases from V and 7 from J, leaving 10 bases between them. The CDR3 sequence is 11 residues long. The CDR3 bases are TGCAGTGCTACTCGATCGGGGACCCAGTACTTC. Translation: CSATRSGTQYF.

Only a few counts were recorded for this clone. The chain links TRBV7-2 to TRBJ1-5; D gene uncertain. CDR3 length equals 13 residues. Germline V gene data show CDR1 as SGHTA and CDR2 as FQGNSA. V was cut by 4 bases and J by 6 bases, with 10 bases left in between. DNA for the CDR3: TGTGCCAGCAGCTCCGATCCAGTTCAGCCCCAGCATTTT. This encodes CASSSDPVQPQHF.

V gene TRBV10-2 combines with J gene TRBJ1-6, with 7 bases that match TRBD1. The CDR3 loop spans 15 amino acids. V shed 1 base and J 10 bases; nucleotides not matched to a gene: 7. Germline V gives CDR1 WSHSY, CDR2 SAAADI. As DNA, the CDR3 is TGCGCCAGCAGTGAGTTTTCAGGGGGAAGGTCACCCCTCCACTTT. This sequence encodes CASSEFSGGRSPLHF.

Written as DNA, the CDR3 is TGCAGCGTTCGCAGGGGGCTCGAGCAGTACTTC. It translates to CSVRRGLEQYF. V usage is TRBV29-1 and J usage is TRBJ2-7; TRBD1 aligns across 8 bases. The CDR3 has 11 amino acids. J was trimmed by 6 bases and V by 5 bases; bases with no gene match: 3. CDR1 and CDR2 from the germline V gene are SQVTM and ANQGSEA.

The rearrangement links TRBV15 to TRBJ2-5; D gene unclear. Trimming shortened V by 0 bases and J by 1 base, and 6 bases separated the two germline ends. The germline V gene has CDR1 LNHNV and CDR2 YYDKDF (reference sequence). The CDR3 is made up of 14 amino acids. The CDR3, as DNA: TGTGCCACCAGCAGAGATACAAGCCAAGAGACCCAGTACTTC. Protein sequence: CATSRDTSQETQYF.

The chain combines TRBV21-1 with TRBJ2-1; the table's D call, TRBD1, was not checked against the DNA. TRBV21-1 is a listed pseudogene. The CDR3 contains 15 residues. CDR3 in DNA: TGTGCCAGCAGCAAAGAGGGGAAAGGTCACAATGAGCAGTTCTTC. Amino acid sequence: CASSKEGKGHNEQFF.

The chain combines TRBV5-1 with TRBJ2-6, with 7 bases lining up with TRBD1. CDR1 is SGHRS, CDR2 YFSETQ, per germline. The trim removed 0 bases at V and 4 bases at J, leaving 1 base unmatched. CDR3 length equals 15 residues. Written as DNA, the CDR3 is TGCGCCAGCAGCTTGGAGGGGGCAGGGGCCAACGTCCTGACTTTC. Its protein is CASSLEGAGANVLTF. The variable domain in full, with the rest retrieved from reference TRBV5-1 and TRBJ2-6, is KAGVTQTPRYLIKTRGQQVTLSCSPISGHRSVSWYQQTPGQGLQFLFEYFSETQRNKGNFPGRFSGRQFSNSRSEMNVSTLELGDSALYLCASSLEGAGANVLTFGAGSRLTVL.

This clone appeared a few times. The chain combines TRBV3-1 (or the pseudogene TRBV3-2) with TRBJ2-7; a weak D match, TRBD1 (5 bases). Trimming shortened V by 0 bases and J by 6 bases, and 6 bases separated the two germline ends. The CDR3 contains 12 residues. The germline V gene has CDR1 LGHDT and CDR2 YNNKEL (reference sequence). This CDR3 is CASSQDRAEQYF. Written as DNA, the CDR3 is TGTGCCAGCAGCCAAGACAGGGCCGAGCAGTACTTC.

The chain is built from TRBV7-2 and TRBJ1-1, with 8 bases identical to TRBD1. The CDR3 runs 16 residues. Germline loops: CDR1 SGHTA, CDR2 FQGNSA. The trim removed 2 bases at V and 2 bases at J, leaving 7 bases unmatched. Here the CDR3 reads CASSLFRDRKNTEAFF. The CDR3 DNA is TGTGCCAGCAGCTTATTCCGGGACAGGAAAAACACTGAAGCTTTCTTT. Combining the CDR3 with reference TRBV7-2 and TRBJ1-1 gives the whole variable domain GAGVSQSPSNKVTEKGKDVELRCDPISGHTALYWYRQSLGQGLEFLIYFQGNSAPDKSGLPSDRFSAERTGGSVSTLTIQRTQQEDSAVYLCASSLFRDRKNTEAFFGQGTRLTVV.

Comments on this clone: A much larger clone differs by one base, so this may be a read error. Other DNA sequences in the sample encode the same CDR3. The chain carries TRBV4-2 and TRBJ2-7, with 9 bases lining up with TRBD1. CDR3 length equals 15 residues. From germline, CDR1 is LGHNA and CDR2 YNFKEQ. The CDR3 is CASSQVGQGLGEQYF. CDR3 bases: TGTGCCAGCAGTCAAGTCGGACAGGGGCTCGGCGAGCAGTACTTC.

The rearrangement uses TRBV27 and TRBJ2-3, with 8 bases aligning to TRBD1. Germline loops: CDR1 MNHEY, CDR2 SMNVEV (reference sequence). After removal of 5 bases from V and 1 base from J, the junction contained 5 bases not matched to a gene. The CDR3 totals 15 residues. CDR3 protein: CASSISTGGTDTQYF. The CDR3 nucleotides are TGTGCCAGCAGTATCTCGACAGGGGGCACAGATACGCAGTATTTT.

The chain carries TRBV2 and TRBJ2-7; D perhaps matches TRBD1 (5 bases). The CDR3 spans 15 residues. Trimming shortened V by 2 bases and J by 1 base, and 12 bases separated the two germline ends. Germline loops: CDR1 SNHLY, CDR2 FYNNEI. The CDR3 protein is CASSEYRAGSYEQYF. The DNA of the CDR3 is TGTGCCAGCAGTGAATATCGGGCAGGGTCCTACGAGCAGTACTTC.

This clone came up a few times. CDR3 residues: CASSRQGWSNTEAFF. For the CDR3, the DNA is TGTGCCAGCAGTAGACAGGGATGGTCGAACACTGAAGCTTTCTTT. The V and J genes are TRBV7-2 and TRBJ1-1; 7 bases align to TRBD1. The CDR3 runs to 15 residues. Germline V gives CDR1 SGHTA, CDR2 FQGNSA. V shed 6 bases and J 1 base; nucleotides not matched to a gene: 8.